Presented here are 5 T cell receptor beta chains from one specimen sequenced in a study of spatial heterogeneity in lung cancer. Time point here: blood at routine non-recurrence follow-up after resection. TCRdb called the 5' RACE reads again in MiXCR, with one record for every CDR3 protein. The sample gives 35,000 to 55,000 distinct CDR3 sequences, about 22% of which show up once; under 8.5% is in the top ten. Material: PBMCs, obtained at follow-up. All receptors come from a female donor with early-stage non-small cell lung cancer.

This chain connects TRBV29-1 to TRBJ1-1; D may be TRBD1 (6 bases). From germline, CDR1 is SQVTM and CDR2 ANQGSEA. The CDR3 contains 13 residues. The ends were cut back, 5 bases at V and 1 base at J, with 11 bases in the middle. CDR3 DNA sequence: TGCAGCGTTAGGGGGACCGCGAACACTGAAGCTTTCTTT. This sequence encodes CSVRGTANTEAFF. The complete variable domain, with remaining parts taken from reference TRBV29-1 and TRBJ1-1, reads SAVISQKPSRDICQRGTSLTIQCQVDSQVTMMFWYRQQPGQSLTLIATANQGSEATYESGFVIDKFPISRPNLTFSTLTVSNMSPEDSSIYLCSVRGTANTEAFFGQGTRLTVV.

This clonotype was seen only a few times. The chain carries TRBV16 and TRBJ2-1, with 10 bases that match TRBD1. After removal of 4 bases from V and 8 bases from J, the junction contained 11 bases not matched to a gene. Germline V gene lookup returns CDR1 KGHSY and CDR2 FQNENV. The CDR3 has 16 amino acids. The CDR3 DNA reads as TGTGCCAGCAGCCTCATGGACAGGGGGGGTATGGATGAGCAGTTCTTC. Protein: CASSLMDRGGMDEQFF. Combining the CDR3 with reference TRBV16 and TRBJ2-1 gives the whole variable domain GEEVAQTPKHLVRGEGQKAKLYCAPIKGHSYVFWYQQVLKNEFKFLISFQNENVFDETGMPKERFSAKCLPNSPCSLEIQATKLEDSAVYFCASSLMDRGGMDEQFFGPGTRLTVL.

This chain links TRBV20-1 with TRBJ1-2; a possible D gene is TRBD1 (6 bases). The V end lost 3 bases, the J end lost 0 bases, and 11 bases lay between the germline ends. CDR1 is DFQATT, CDR2 SNEGSKA, per germline (reference sequence). The CDR3 is 14 residues long. The CDR3 DNA reads TGCAGTGCTAGTATACAGGGAGCTAACTATGGCTACACCTTC. The encoded protein is CSASIQGANYGYTF.

This clonotype was seen only a few times. V and J are TRBV9 and TRBJ2-5; maybe TRBD1 (5 bases). V shed 0 bases and J shed 4 bases, with 13 bases lying between them. The CDR3 contains 15 residues. CDR1 is SGDLS, CDR2 YYNGEE, per germline. This CDR3 is CASSVVGRVAETQYF. The DNA for the CDR3 is TGTGCCAGCAGCGTAGTCGGCAGGGTAGCAGAGACCCAGTACTTC.

In its sample, this clonotype was seen a few times. The chain carries TRBV7-2 and TRBJ1-3; D might be TRBD1 (5 bases). The CDR3 sequence is 15 residues long. Germline assignment: CDR1 SGHTA and CDR2 FQGNSA. With 2 bases removed from V and 6 bases from J, the gap between germline ends came to 14 bases. This chain's CDR3 is CASSLIRPGTNTIYF. As DNA, the CDR3 is TGTGCCAGCAGCTTAATTCGTCCGGGGACAAACACCATATATTTT.